The T cell receptor beta chain under discussion was sequenced for a study of cytomegalovirus exposure and HLA in healthy donors. General study results and limits: A later analysis linked 16,951 TCR beta sequences to HLA alleles at 0.05 false discovery rate. Sequencing likely caused a cluster of highly shared sequence variants. A later analysis revealed that TCR association rates differed between HLA loci, peaking at DRB1 and bottoming out at HLA-C.

Trimming removed 0 bases at V and 1 base at J, with 7 bases between. Germline V gives CDR1 SGHRS, CDR2 YFSETQ. CDR3 length: 14 amino acids. As concerns this clone: Its specificity is unknown.

Primers included in the PCR were 60 Vbeta and 13 Jbeta primers. The authors' processing: Roughly 83 million unique TCR beta chains, roughly 11 million of them shared, were counted by a later analysis. The method was immunoSEQ multiplex PCR; TCRdb's version includes in-frame clones alone and lacks a portion of them. V and J calls and clone size are those listed in that table; D and trimming were worked out from the DNA. The table shows 150,000 to 200,000 clones, with 60% to 80% occurring only once. This chain joins TRBV5-1 and TRBJ2-5; D uncertain. Input material: PBMCs. This TCR was recovered from a man aged 35-49 years in good health and CMV-seropositive. CDR3 nucleotide sequence: TGCGCCAGCAGCTTGGGGTCAGGCCAAGAGACCCAGTACTTC. Its protein product is CASSLGSGQETQYF.